These 10 T cell receptor beta chains were all obtained from the same sample, sequenced in a study of blood T cell repertoires in COVID-19. Assay: immunoSEQ multiplex PCR; the TCRdb copy retains only in-frame clones and omits some. The data contain over 150,000 clones, 89% of them singletons. The material sequenced was peripheral blood. The receptor source for this set is a man between 18 and 35 years old who had recovered from COVID-19.

The chain employs TRBV27 and TRBJ1-2; 7 positions match TRBD1. The CDR3 sequence is 16 residues long. CDR1 and CDR2 (germline): MNHEY, SMNVEV (reference sequence). V was clipped by 6 bases and J by 2 bases; unmatched bases: 12. In DNA form, the CDR3 reads TGTGCCAGCAGCCCTACCCCGACAGGGCAGAACTATGGCTACACCTTC. This sequence encodes CASSPTPTGQNYGYTF.

J is TRBJ2-7 and V is TRBV19, with D tentatively TRBD2 (6 bases). In germline, CDR1 is LNHDA, CDR2 SQIVND (reference sequence). The CDR3 extends over 15 amino acids. With 0 bases removed from V and 3 bases from J, the gap between germline ends came to 12 bases. The CDR3 region is CASSIESSVGYEQYF. CDR3 nucleotides: TGTGCCAGTAGTATAGAGTCTAGCGTTGGCTACGAGCAGTACTTC.

This rearrangement joins TRBV9 to TRBJ2-1; D gene ambiguous. This CDR3 is 13 amino acids long. With 1 base removed from V and 6 bases from J, the gap between germline ends came to 8 bases. Germline CDR1 reads SGDLS; CDR2 reads YYNGEE. CDR3 nucleotides: TGTGCCAGCAGCGTATCGCCCGGCAATGAGCAGTTCTTC. Amino acid sequence: CASSVSPGNEQFF.

The V gene is TRBV9, the J gene TRBJ2-5, with a tentative D call TRBD1 (5 bases). The germline gives CDR1 SGDLS, CDR2 YYNGEE. With 3 bases removed from V and 4 bases from J, the gap between germline ends came to 13 bases. CDR3 length: 14 residues. CDR3 region: CASSEGFGAETQYF. The CDR3 DNA sequence: TGTGCCAGCAGCGAGGGGTTTGGGGCAGAGACCCAGTACTTC.

The chain recombines TRBV29-1 with TRBJ1-2, with 8 bases lining up with TRBD1. V dropped 7 bases and J dropped 5; count of bases not matched to a gene: 3. The CDR3 is 11 amino acids. Germline CDR1 is SQVTM and CDR2 is ANQGSEA. The CDR3 spells CSAGTGYGYTF. In DNA, the CDR3 is TGCAGCGCCGGGACAGGATATGGCTACACCTTC.

The CDR3 DNA reads as TGTGCCAGCAGCGCGGACAGCTCTAATGAAAAACTGTTTTTT. Its translation is CASSADSSNEKLFF. The chain has TRBV2 and TRBJ1-4; D perhaps matches TRBD1 (6 bases). The CDR3 has 14 amino acids. Trimming left V 6 bases short and J 3 bases short, with 11 bases between. Germline loops: CDR1 SNHLY, CDR2 FYNNEI.

The V and J genes are TRBV7-9 and TRBJ1-5; perhaps TRBD1 as D (6 bases). V dropped 8 bases and J dropped 9 bases, with 17 bases sitting between them. The length of the CDR3 is 13 residues. Germline loops: CDR1 SEHNR, CDR2 FQNEAQ (reference sequence). The DNA of the CDR3 is TGTGCCAGCGCCCCCCAGGGGATCGGGCCCCAGCATTTT. It codes for CASAPQGIGPQHF.

The chain couples TRBV6-2 or TRBV6-3 to TRBJ2-7; TRBD1 aligns across 8 bases. V dropped 5 bases and J dropped 0; count of bases not matched to a gene: 3. The CDR3 loop spans 14 amino acids. Germline CDR1 is MNHEY and CDR2 is SVGEGT. The CDR3 spells CASSTTGGSYEQYF. CDR3 DNA: TGTGCCAGCAGTACAACAGGGGGCTCCTACGAGCAGTACTTC.

The chain couples TRBV9 to TRBJ2-5; 8 bases fit TRBD2. V shed 3 bases and J 6 bases; nucleotides not matched to a gene: 4. The CDR3 is 13 amino acids. Per germline, CDR1 SGDLS and CDR2 YYNGEE. CDR3 in amino acids: CASSGSGKQTQYF. CDR3 sequence (DNA): TGTGCCAGCAGCGGTAGCGGGAAACAGACCCAGTACTTC.

This chain uses TRBV28 with TRBJ2-3; tentative D call: TRBD2 (6 bases). The CDR3 is 16 residues long. Germline assignment: CDR1 MDHEN and CDR2 SYDVKM. Trimming stripped 3 bases from V and 4 bases from J, with 17 bases between. CDR3 amino acids: CASSFSAGMTPDTQYF. Written as DNA, the CDR3 is TGTGCCAGCAGTTTTTCAGCGGGTATGACCCCAGATACGCAGTATTTT.